This T cell receptor beta chain was found in a study of blood T cell repertoires in COVID-19. Study at large: Samples of COVID-19 (acute and convalescent) were obtained from the United States, Italy and Spain. T cells, B-cell-depleted T cells, or PBMCs supplied cDNA or gDNA.

Authors' data handling: Amplification from reference gene primers served as the basis for estimated nucleated cell counts. Sequencing used immunoSEQ multiplex PCR; TCRdb keeps in-frame clones, though not all of them. That table furnishes V, J and clone size, whereas the DNA furnished D and trimming. The repertoire holds about 270,000 clones, with around 87% as singletons. The CDR3 extends over 18 amino acids. J gave up 2 bases and V 0 bases, and 7 bases lay outside the gene matches. CDR1 SGHNT and CDR2 YENEEA come from the germline V gene. The sample was peripheral blood. The chain links TRBV11-3 to TRBJ2-1; 10 nucleotides align to TRBD2. The clonotype was recovered from a woman aged 45-65 years with acute or convalescent COVID-19. The CDR3 bases are TGTGCCAGCAGCTTAGATGGGCTAGCGGGAGATACCTACAATGAGCAGTTCTTC. It encodes CASSLDGLAGDTYNEQFF.